This paragraph reports one T cell receptor beta chain. Antigen: not known. The sample is drawn from a study of T cells in Graves' hyperthyroidism and ophthalmopathy. Overall study results and limits: Blood also contained most expanded thyroid clonotypes above 0.001. It was a median roughly six months before onset that the model predicted ophthalmopathy.

Germline values: CDR1 GTSNPN, CDR2 SVGIG (reference sequence). Trimming at V came to 1 base and at J to 0 bases, leaving 16 bases not matched to a gene. The CDR3 sequence is 19 residues long. Uncontrolled infection, other autoimmune disease, pregnancy or lactation barred patients from enrollment. Extraction of PBMCs used about 9.2 ml of fresh peripheral blood. Using RNA transcripts as the source, TCR beta CDR3 regions were amplified. The TCR CDR3 was amplified in a first-round RT-PCR using the HTBI primer set. TCRdb itself ran the multiplex PCR reads through MiXCR, one entry per CDR3 protein. The sample includes approximately 420,000 distinct CDR3 sequences, approximately 13% of them seen just once.

The sample consisted of blood. The rearrangement links TRBV30 to TRBJ2-7, with TRBD2 matching over 9 bases. This TCR derives from a young woman with Graves' hyperthyroidism. CDR3 residues: CAWSGQGGPSGTFSYEQYF. The CDR3 region has the DNA TGTGCCTGGAGTGGGCAGGGGGGTCCTAGCGGGACCTTCTCCTACGAGCAGTACTTC.